This TCR beta chain was captured in a study of cytomegalovirus exposure and HLA in healthy donors. Study-wide points: TCR beta chains numbering more than 150 were designated cytomegalovirus-associated.

Regarding this clone: Its antigen remains unknown.

This table comes from immunoSEQ multiplex PCR, and its TCRdb copy is limited to in-frame clones, with some not included. Among around 300,000 clones listed, around 85% were seen once. The TCR sequence derives from a woman between 18 and 29 years old in good health and CMV-seronegative. Sequences were obtained from PBMCs.

The CDR3 DNA sequence: TGTGCCAGCAGAACCGGGACAGGGGATGGCTACACCTTC. The encoded protein is CASRTGTGDGYTF. The rearrangement joins TRBV6-5 to TRBJ1-2, with 10 positions matching TRBD1. From germline, CDR1 is MNHEY and CDR2 SVGAGI. CDR3 length equals 13 residues. Trimming took 6 bases from V and 6 from J; bases not matched to a gene: 4.